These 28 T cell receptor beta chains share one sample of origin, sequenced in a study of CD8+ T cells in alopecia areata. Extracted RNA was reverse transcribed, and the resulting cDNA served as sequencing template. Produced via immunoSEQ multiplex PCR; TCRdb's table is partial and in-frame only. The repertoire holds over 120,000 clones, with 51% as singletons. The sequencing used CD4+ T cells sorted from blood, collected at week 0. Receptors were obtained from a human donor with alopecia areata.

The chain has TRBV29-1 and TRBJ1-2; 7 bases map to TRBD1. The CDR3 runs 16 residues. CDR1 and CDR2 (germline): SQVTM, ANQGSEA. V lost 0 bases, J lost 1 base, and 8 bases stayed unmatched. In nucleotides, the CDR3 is TGCAGCGTTGAAGATCTGGGACAGCGATTTAACTATGGCTACACCTTC. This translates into CSVEDLGQRFNYGYTF.

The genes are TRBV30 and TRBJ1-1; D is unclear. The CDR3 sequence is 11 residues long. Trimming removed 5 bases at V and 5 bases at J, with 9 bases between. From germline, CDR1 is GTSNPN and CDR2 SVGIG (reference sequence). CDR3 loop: CAWSDRTEAFF. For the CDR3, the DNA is TGTGCCTGGTCCGATCGGACTGAAGCTTTCTTT.

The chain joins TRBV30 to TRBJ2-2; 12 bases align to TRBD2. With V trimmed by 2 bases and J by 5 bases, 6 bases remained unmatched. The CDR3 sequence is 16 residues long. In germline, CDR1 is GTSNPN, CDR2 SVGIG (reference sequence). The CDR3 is CAWSRLAGGPTGELFF. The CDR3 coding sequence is TGTGCCTGGAGTAGGCTAGCGGGAGGGCCGACCGGGGAGCTGTTTTTT. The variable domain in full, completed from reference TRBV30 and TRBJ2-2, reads SQTIHQWPATLVQPVGSPLSLECTVEGTSNPNLYWYRQAAGRGLQLLFYSVGIGQISSEVPQNLSASRPQDRQFILSSKKLLLSDSGFYLCAWSRLAGGPTGELFFGEGSRLTVL.

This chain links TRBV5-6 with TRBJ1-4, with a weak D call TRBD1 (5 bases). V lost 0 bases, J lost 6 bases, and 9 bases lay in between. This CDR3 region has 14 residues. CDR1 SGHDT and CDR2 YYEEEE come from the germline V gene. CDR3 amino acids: CASSLEVGDEKLFF. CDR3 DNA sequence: TGTGCCAGCAGCTTGGAGGTAGGGGATGAAAAACTGTTTTTT. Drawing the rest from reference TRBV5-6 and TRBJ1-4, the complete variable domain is DAGVTQSPTHLIKTRGQQVTLRCSPKSGHDTVSWYQQALGQGPQFIFQYYEEEERQRGNFPDRFSGHQFPNYSSELNVNALLLGDSALYLCASSLEVGDEKLFFGSGTQLSVL.

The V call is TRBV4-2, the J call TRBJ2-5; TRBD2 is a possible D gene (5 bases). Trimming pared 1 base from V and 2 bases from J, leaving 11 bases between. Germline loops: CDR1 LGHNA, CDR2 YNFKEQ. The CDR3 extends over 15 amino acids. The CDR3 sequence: CASSQARSGQETQYF. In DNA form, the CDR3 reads TGTGCCAGCAGCCAAGCCAGGTCGGGGCAAGAGACCCAGTACTTC.

The CDR3 DNA follows: TGTGCCTGGAGTGGGGCTAGCGGGAGTCGGGAGACCCAGTACTTC. The encoded protein is CAWSGASGSRETQYF. The chain couples TRBV30 to TRBJ2-5, with 10 bases matching TRBD2. With 1 base clipped from V and 5 bases from J, the junction kept 7 bases outside the gene matches. The CDR3 runs 15 residues. Germline assignment: CDR1 GTSNPN and CDR2 SVGIG (reference sequence).

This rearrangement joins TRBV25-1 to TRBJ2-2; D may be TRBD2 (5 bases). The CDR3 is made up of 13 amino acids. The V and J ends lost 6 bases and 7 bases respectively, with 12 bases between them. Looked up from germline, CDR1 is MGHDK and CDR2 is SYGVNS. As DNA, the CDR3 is TGTGCCAGCAGACTGGTAGCGCACGGGGAGCTGTTTTTT. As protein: CASRLVAHGELFF.

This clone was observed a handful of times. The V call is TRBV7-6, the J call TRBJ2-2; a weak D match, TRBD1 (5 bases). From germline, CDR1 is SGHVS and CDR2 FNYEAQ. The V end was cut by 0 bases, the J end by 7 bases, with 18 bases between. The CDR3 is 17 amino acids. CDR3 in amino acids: CASSLAHLSVRGGELFF. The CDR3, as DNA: TGTGCCAGCAGCTTAGCCCATCTTTCCGTTAGGGGCGGGGAGCTGTTTTTT.

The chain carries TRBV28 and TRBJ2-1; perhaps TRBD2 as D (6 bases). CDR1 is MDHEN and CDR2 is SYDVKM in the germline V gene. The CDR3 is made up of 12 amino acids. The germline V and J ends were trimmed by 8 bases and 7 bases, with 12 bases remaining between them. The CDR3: CASRRDRNEQFF. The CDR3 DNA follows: TGTGCCAGCCGGCGGGACCGGAATGAGCAGTTCTTC.

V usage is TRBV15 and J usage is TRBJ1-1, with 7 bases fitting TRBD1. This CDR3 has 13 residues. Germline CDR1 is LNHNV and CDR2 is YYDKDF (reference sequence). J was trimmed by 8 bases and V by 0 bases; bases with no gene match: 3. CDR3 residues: CATSRDQGEEAFF. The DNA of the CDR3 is TGTGCCACCAGCAGAGATCAGGGGGAAGAAGCTTTCTTT.

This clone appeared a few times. The CDR3 sequence: CAWSVPGSTGELFF. The CDR3 coding sequence is TGTGCCTGGAGTGTACCAGGTTCCACCGGGGAGCTGTTTTTT. This rearrangement joins TRBV30 to TRBJ2-2; D gene unclear. This CDR3 is 14 amino acids long. Trimming shortened V by 0 bases and J by 4 bases, and 9 bases separated the two germline ends. Germline V gene sequence: CDR1 GTSNPN, CDR2 SVGIG (reference sequence).

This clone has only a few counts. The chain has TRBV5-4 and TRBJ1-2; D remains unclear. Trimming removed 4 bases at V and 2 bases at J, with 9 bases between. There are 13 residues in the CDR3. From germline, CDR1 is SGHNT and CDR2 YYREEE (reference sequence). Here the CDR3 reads CASSRIENYGYTF. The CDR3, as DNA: TGTGCCAGCAGCCGTATAGAGAACTATGGCTACACCTTC.

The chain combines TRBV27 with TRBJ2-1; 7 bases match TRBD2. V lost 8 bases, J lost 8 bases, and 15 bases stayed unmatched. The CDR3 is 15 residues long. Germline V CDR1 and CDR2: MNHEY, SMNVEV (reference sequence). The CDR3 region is CASAKRDYSPDEQFF. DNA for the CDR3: TGTGCCAGCGCTAAAAGGGACTACTCGCCGGATGAGCAGTTCTTC.

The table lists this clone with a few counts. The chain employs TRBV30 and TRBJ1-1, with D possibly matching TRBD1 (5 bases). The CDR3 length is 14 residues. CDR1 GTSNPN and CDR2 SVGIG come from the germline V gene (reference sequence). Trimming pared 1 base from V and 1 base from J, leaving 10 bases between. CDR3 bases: TGTGCCTGGAGTGCCACCGACAGGAACACTGAAGCTTTCTTT. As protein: CAWSATDRNTEAFF.

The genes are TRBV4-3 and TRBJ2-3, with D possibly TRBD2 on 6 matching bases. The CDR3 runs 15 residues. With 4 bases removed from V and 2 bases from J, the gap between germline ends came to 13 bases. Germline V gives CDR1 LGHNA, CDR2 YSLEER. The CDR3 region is CASSRRLVLTDTQYF. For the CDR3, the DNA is TGCGCCAGCAGCCGCCGACTAGTTCTCACAGATACGCAGTATTTT.

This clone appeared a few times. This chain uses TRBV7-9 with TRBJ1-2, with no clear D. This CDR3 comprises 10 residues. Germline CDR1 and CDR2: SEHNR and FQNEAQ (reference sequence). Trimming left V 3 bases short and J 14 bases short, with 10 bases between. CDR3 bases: TGTGCCAGCAGCTTGGGCACGTTGACCTTC. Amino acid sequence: CASSLGTLTF.

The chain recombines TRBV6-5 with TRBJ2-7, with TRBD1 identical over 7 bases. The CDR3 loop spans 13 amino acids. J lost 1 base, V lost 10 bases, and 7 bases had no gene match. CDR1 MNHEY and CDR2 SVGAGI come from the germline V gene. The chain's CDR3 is CATSTGPSYEQYF. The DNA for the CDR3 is TGTGCCACCTCGACAGGGCCTTCCTACGAGCAGTACTTC.

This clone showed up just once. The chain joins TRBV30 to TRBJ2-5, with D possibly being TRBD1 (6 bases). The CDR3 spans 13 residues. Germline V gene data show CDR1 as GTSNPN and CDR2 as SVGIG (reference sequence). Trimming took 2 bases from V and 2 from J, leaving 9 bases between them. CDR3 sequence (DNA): TGTGCCTGGAGTACCAGGGGACAAGAGACCCAGTACTTC. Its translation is CAWSTRGQETQYF. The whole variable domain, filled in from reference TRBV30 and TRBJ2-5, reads SQTIHQWPATLVQPVGSPLSLECTVEGTSNPNLYWYRQAAGRGLQLLFYSVGIGQISSEVPQNLSASRPQDRQFILSSKKLLLSDSGFYLCAWSTRGQETQYFGPGTRLLVL.

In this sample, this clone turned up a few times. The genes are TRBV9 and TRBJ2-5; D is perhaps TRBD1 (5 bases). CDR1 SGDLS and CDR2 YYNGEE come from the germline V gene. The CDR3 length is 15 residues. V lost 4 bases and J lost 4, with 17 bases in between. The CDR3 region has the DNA TGTGCCAGCAGCCGCAGGGAAGGCATCGGAGAGACCCAGTACTTC. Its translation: CASSRREGIGETQYF.

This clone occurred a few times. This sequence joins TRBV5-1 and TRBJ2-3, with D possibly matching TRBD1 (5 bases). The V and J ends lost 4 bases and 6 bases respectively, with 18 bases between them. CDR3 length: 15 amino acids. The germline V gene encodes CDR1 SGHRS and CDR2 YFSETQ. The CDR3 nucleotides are TGCGCCAGCAGCCCTGAAGGGGCAGACTGGGATACGCAGTATTTT. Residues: CASSPEGADWDTQYF.

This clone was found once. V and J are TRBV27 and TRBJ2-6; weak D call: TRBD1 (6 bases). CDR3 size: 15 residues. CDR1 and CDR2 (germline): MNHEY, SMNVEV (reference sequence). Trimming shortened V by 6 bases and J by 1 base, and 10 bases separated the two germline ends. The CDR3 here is CASSSTGSGANVLTF. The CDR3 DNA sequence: TGTGCCAGCAGCTCAACAGGGTCTGGGGCCAACGTCCTGACTTTC.

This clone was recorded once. CDR3 loop: CASITTPGGELFF. For the CDR3, the DNA is TGTGCCAGTATCACAACCCCGGGCGGGGAGCTGTTTTTT. The chain employs TRBV19 and TRBJ2-2; D not certain. Germline values: CDR1 LNHDA, CDR2 SQIVND (reference sequence). This CDR3 is 13 amino acids long. Between the trimmed V and J ends, which lost 7 bases and 7 bases, there was a span of 13 bases.

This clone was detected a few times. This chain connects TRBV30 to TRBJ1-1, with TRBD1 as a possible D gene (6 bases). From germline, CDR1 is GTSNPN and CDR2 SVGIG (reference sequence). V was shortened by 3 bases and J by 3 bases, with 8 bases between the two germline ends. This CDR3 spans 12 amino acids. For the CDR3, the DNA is TGTGCCTGGAGCAACAGGGACACTGAAGCTTTCTTT. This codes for CAWSNRDTEAFF.

The CDR3, as DNA: TGTGCCTGGAGTGTCCGCCAAGAGACCCAGTACTTC. Residues: CAWSVRQETQYF. The J gene is TRBJ2-5, the V gene TRBV30; unclear D gene. This CDR3 spans 12 amino acids. Per the germline V gene, CDR1 is GTSNPN and CDR2 is SVGIG (reference sequence). Trimming shortened V by 0 bases and J by 1 base, and 3 bases separated the two germline ends.

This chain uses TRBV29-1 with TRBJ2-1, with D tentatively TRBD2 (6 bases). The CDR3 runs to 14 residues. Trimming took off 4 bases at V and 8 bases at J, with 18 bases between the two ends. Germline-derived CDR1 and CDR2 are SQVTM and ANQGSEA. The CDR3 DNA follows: TGCAGCGTTGCTTTCTCTGGGTGGGGGGATGAGCAGTTCTTC. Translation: CSVAFSGWGDEQFF.

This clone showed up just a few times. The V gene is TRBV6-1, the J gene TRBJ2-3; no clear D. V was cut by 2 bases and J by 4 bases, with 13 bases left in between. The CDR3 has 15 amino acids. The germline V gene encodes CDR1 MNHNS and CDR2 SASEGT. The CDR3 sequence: CASSEIGQRADTQYF. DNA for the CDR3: TGTGCCAGCAGTGAAATTGGGCAGCGTGCAGATACGCAGTATTTT.

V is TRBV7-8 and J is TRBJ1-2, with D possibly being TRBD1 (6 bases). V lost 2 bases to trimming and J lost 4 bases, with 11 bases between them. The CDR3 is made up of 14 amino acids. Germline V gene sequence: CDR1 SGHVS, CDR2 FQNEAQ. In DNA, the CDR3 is TGTGCCAGCAGCTTAATGGGGGCTGGCTATGGCTACACCTTC. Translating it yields CASSLMGAGYGYTF.

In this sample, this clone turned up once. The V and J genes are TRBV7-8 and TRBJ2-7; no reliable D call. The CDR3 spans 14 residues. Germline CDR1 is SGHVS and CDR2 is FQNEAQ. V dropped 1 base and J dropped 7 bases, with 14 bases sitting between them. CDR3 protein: CASSLVARPGEQYF. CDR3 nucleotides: TGTGCCAGCAGCTTAGTAGCTAGGCCTGGGGAGCAGTACTTC.